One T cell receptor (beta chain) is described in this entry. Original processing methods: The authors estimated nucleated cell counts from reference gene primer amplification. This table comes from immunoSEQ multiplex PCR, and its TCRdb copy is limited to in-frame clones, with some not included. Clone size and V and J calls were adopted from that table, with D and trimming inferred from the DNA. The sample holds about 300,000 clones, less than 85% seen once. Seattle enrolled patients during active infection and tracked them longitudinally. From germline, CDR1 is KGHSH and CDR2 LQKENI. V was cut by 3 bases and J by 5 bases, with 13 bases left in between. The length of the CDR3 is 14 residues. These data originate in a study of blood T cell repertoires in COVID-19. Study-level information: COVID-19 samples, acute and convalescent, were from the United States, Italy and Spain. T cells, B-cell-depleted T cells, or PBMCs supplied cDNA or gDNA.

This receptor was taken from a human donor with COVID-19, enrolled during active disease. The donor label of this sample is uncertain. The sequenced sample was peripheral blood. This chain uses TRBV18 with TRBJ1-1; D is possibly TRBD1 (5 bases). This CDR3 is CASSPGAGRTEAFF. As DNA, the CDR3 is TGTGCCAGCTCACCCGGGGCGGGGAGGACTGAAGCTTTCTTT.